This entry lists 21 T cell receptor beta chains sequenced from one sample in a study of cytotoxic CD8 clonotypes in ibrutinib-treated CLL. The protocol was immunoSEQ multiplex PCR, while the TCRdb copy is restricted to in-frame clones and leaves out a portion. This sample has about 300,000 clones; over 55% occur once, and the top ten carry just under 6.5%. The sample consisted of PBMCs, taken after 36 months of ibrutinib treatment. The origin of the receptors is a human donor with chronic lymphocytic leukemia.

This chain links TRBV5-4 with TRBJ2-1, with D tentatively TRBD1 or TRBD2 (6 bases each). The CDR3 has 14 residues. V lost 2 bases and J 8 bases, leaving 14 bases between the germline ends. Germline V gives CDR1 SGHNT, CDR2 YYREEE (reference sequence). CDR3 coding DNA: TGTGCCAGCAGCTTCGGGGGCCGGGTGCATGAGCAGTTCTTC. Translated, it gives CASSFGGRVHEQFF.

The chain has TRBV5-8 and TRBJ1-6; D uncertain. CDR1 and CDR2 from the germline V gene are SGHTS and YDEGEE. Trimming stripped 1 base from V and 9 bases from J, with 5 bases between. The CDR3 is made up of 12 amino acids. The CDR3 DNA reads TGTGCCAGCAGCTTGTTTAGTTCACCCCTCCACTTT. This codes for CASSLFSSPLHF.

This clone was seen a single time. CDR3 sequence (DNA): TGTGCCAGCAGCGTAGGTTTTCGCGGGGGGAAGTCGAATGAGCAGTTCTTC. Its translation: CASSVGFRGGKSNEQFF. The chain employs TRBV9 and TRBJ2-1; 8 bases agree with TRBD2. There are 17 residues in the CDR3. V lost 0 bases to trimming and J lost 7 bases; unmatched junction nucleotides: 12. From germline, CDR1 is SGDLS and CDR2 YYNGEE.

In this sample, this clone turned up a few times. This sample includes further DNA sequences coding for the same CDR3. This chain links TRBV6-5 with TRBJ1-6, with no clear D. The V gene lost 6 bases and the J gene lost 6 bases, with 6 bases spanning the gap. Per the germline V gene, CDR1 is MNHEY and CDR2 is SVGAGI. This CDR3 is 12 amino acids long. The CDR3 region is CASRGSNSPLHF. The CDR3, as DNA: TGTGCCAGCAGGGGATCTAATTCACCCCTCCACTTT.

This rearrangement joins TRBV2 to TRBJ2-5; the D is unclear. Germline V CDR1 and CDR2: SNHLY, FYNNEI. The V gene lost 6 bases and the J gene lost 7 bases, with 9 bases spanning the gap. The CDR3 loop spans 11 amino acids. The CDR3 region has the DNA TGTGCCAGCAGGATAAGAGGGACCCAGTACTTC. As protein: CASRIRGTQYF.

The chain has TRBV11-2 and TRBJ2-7, with D possibly matching TRBD1 (6 bases). CDR3 length equals 15 residues. The ends were cut back, 4 bases at V and 2 bases at J, with 15 bases in the middle. The germline CDR1 and CDR2 sequences are SGHAT and FQNNGV. Written as DNA, the CDR3 is TGTGCCAGCAGCTCAATCGGCAGGGACACCTACGAGCAGTACTTC. Translating it yields CASSSIGRDTYEQYF.

This chain connects TRBV6-6 to TRBJ1-3; D is ambiguous. Germline V lookup: CDR1 MNHNY, CDR2 SVGAGI (reference sequence). V was cut by 2 bases and J by 2 bases, with 7 bases left in between. There are 14 residues in the CDR3. Here the CDR3 reads CASSYKGAGNTIYF. The CDR3 coding sequence is TGTGCCAGCAGTTACAAGGGAGCTGGAAACACCATATATTTT.

CDR3 residues: CASSLVLTGESYEQYF. CDR3 DNA sequence: TGTGCCAGCAGCTTAGTGCTTACGGGGGAGTCCTACGAGCAGTACTTC. The chain recombines TRBV7-9 with TRBJ2-7; D may be TRBD2 (6 bases). This CDR3 has 16 residues. The germline CDR1 and CDR2 sequences are SEHNR and FQNEAQ (reference sequence). V was cut by 1 base and J by 1 base, with 14 bases left in between. The full variable domain, in which reference TRBV7-9 and TRBJ2-7 provide the parts outside the CDR3, is DTGVSQNPRHKITKRGQNVTFRCDPISEHNRLYWYRQTLGQGPEFLTYFQNEAQLEKSRLLSDRFSAERPKGSFSTLEIQRTEQGDSAMYLCASSLVLTGESYEQYFGPGTRLTVT.

The chain combines TRBV15 with TRBJ2-4, with D unclear. This CDR3 is 13 amino acids long. In germline, CDR1 is LNHNV, CDR2 YYDKDF (reference sequence). The V and J ends lost 1 base and 8 bases respectively, with 9 bases between them. This CDR3 is CATSRVGSDIQYF. The CDR3 nucleotides read TGTGCCACCAGCAGAGTCGGATCGGACATTCAGTACTTC.

The V gene is TRBV21-1, the J gene TRBJ2-5; the table's D call, TRBD2, was not checked against the DNA. TRBV21-1 is assigned pseudogene status. The CDR3 is made up of 15 amino acids. The CDR3 nucleotides are TGTGCCAGCAGCAAGTCTCCGGGGTGTGGGGAGACCCAGTACTTC. It yields the protein CASSKSPGCGETQYF.

The sample holds one count of this clone. The V gene is TRBV5-1, the J gene TRBJ2-1; the match to TRBD2 covers 8 bases. In germline, CDR1 is SGHRS, CDR2 YFSETQ. The CDR3 runs 15 residues. The V segment lost 1 base and the J segment 6 bases; nucleotides outside the gene matches: 6. CDR3 bases: TGCGCCAGCAGCTTGTCGGCGGGGGGTGGCAATGAGCAGTTCTTC. Translation: CASSLSAGGGNEQFF. Looking up the rest from reference TRBV5-1 and TRBJ2-1 gives the full variable domain: KAGVTQTPRYLIKTRGQQVTLSCSPISGHRSVSWYQQTPGQGLQFLFEYFSETQRNKGNFPGRFSGRQFSNSRSEMNVSTLELGDSALYLCASSLSAGGGNEQFFGPGTRLTVL.

This clone was counted only a few times. CDR3 protein: CASSLDSKYTDTQYF. CDR3 nucleotides: TGTGCCAGCAGCTTGGATTCGAAATACACAGATACGCAGTATTTT. This rearrangement joins TRBV5-6 to TRBJ2-3; D not resolved. Trimming took 0 bases from V and 2 from J, leaving 10 bases between them. The CDR3 covers 15 residues. Germline V lookup: CDR1 SGHDT, CDR2 YYEEEE.

J is TRBJ2-2 and V is TRBV21-1; TRBD1, the table's D call, lacks a check against the DNA. TRBV21-1 has pseudogene status. The CDR3 totals 18 residues. CDR3: CASSKAETGGGPTGELFF. The CDR3 nucleotides are TGTGCCAGCAGCAAAGCGGAGACAGGGGGGGGTCCCACCGGGGAGCTGTTTTTT.

CDR3 bases: TGTGCCAGCAGCTCCCGGGGGTATGTCGGGGAGCTGTTTTTT. Its translation: CASSSRGYVGELFF. This chain connects TRBV9 to TRBJ2-2; weak D call: TRBD2 (6 bases). V lost 4 bases to trimming and J lost 7 bases, with 14 bases between them. This CDR3 is 14 amino acids long. The germline CDR1 and CDR2 sequences are SGDLS and YYNGEE.

CDR3 sequence: CASSLFPRLDEKLFF. DNA for the CDR3: TGTGCCAGCAGTTTATTTCCCAGGCTTGATGAAAAACTGTTTTTT. The V and J genes are TRBV27 and TRBJ1-4; D ambiguous. This CDR3 is built from 15 residues. Trimming removed 1 base at V and 6 bases at J, with 12 bases between. Germline CDR1 MNHEY, CDR2 SMNVEV (reference sequence).

V gene TRBV4-3 combines with J gene TRBJ1-1; 7 positions match TRBD1. The V gene end was trimmed by 4 bases and the J gene end by 5 bases; junction bases not matched to a gene: 10. This CDR3 contains 15 residues. Germline loops: CDR1 LGHNA, CDR2 YSLEER. CDR3 region: CASSLEGTAETEAFF. The CDR3 DNA follows: TGCGCCAGCAGCCTCGAAGGGACAGCAGAAACTGAAGCTTTCTTT.

In this sample, this clone turned up a few times. The chain links TRBV29-1 to TRBJ2-5; either TRBD1 or TRBD2 may supply D (5 bases each). Trimming took 7 bases from V and 5 from J, leaving 26 bases between them. CDR1 and CDR2 (germline): SQVTM, ANQGSEA. This CDR3 has 16 residues. The DNA for the CDR3 is TGCAGCGCCGAGGGTCGGGCAGGGCCCGCCGGGGAGACCCAGTACTTC. This translates into CSAEGRAGPAGETQYF. Full variable domain (outside the CDR3, taken from reference TRBV29-1 and TRBJ2-5): SAVISQKPSRDICQRGTSLTIQCQVDSQVTMMFWYRQQPGQSLTLIATANQGSEATYESGFVIDKFPISRPNLTFSTLTVSNMSPEDSSIYLCSAEGRAGPAGETQYFGPGTRLLVL.

The chain recombines TRBV11-1 with TRBJ2-3, with 8 bases identical to TRBD1. This CDR3 contains 15 residues. V was clipped by 3 bases and J by 4 bases; unmatched bases: 6. The germline gives CDR1 SGHAT, CDR2 FQDESV (reference sequence). CDR3 in amino acids: CASSFYRTGSDTQYF. The CDR3 DNA is TGTGCCAGCAGCTTCTATAGGACAGGGTCAGATACGCAGTATTTT. The full variable domain, its missing parts supplied by reference TRBV11-1 and TRBJ2-3, is EAEVAQSPRYKITEKSQAVAFWCDPISGHATLYWYRQILGQGPELLVQFQDESVVDDSQLPKDRFSAERLKGVDSTLKIQPAELGDSAMYLCASSFYRTGSDTQYFGPGTRLTVL.

This clone came up a few times. This chain links TRBV27 with TRBJ1-1; maybe TRBD1 (6 bases). The CDR3 has 14 amino acids. Germline V gives CDR1 MNHEY, CDR2 SMNVEV (reference sequence). V shed 2 bases and J shed 5 bases, with 12 bases lying between them. The CDR3 sequence: CASSLAGVGTEAFF. CDR3 coding DNA: TGTGCCAGCAGTTTAGCAGGGGTAGGGACTGAAGCTTTCTTT.

The rearrangement links TRBV19 to TRBJ1-5; a possible D gene is TRBD1 (5 bases). The CDR3 has 17 amino acids. V was shortened by 3 bases and J by 2 bases, with 17 bases between the two germline ends. Germline CDR1 LNHDA, CDR2 SQIVND (reference sequence). The CDR3 coding sequence is TGTGCCAGTAGTATTGGGGGTAAAGGGGCAGGCAATCAGCCCCAGCATTTT. Protein: CASSIGGKGAGNQPQHF.

V and J are TRBV2 and TRBJ2-2, with D perhaps matching TRBD1 (6 bases). The V end was cut by 4 bases, the J end by 5 bases, with 14 bases between. CDR3 size: 15 residues. CDR1 and CDR2 from the germline V gene are SNHLY and FYNNEI. As DNA, the CDR3 is TGTGCCAGCAGTGGGGCAGGGACAACAACCGGGGAGCTGTTTTTT. Its protein is CASSGAGTTTGELFF.